The rows below give T cell receptor beta chains drawn from one sample of a study of blood T cell repertoires in COVID-19. This table comes from immunoSEQ multiplex PCR, and its TCRdb copy is limited to in-frame clones, with some not included. The sample includes some 55,000 clones, approximately 87% of them seen just once. Sequenced input: peripheral blood. The receptors stem from a man between 60 and 75 years old with acute or convalescent COVID-19. The CDR3 runs from the conserved cysteine through the conserved F or W. D genes are given only for firm matches. Not every row has a clone size; where given, it reads once, few, many or a size class.

V gene,clone size,J gene,D gene,CDR3 DNA,CDR3 protein
TRBV15,NA,TRBJ1-5,NA,TGTGCCACCAGCAGAGCAAATCAGCCCCAGCATTTT,CATSRANQPQHF
TRBV30,NA,TRBJ2-5,TRBD1,TGTGCCTGGGGGACAGCTTCGACCAAAGAGACCCAGTACTTC,CAWGTASTKETQYF
TRBV2,NA,TRBJ2-7,NA,TGTGCCAGCAGTCCAGACAGGATCACCTACGAGCAGTACTTC,CASSPDRITYEQYF
TRBV3-1/TRBV3-2,NA,TRBJ2-7,NA,TGTGCCAGCAGCCCGACAAGGGGCGAGCAGTACTTC,CASSPTRGEQYF
TRBV7-3,NA,TRBJ2-7,TRBD1,TGTGCCAGCAGCGCCGGGACAGGGGGTCACGAGCAGTACTTC,CASSAGTGGHEQYF
TRBV6-5,NA,TRBJ1-5,TRBD1,TGTGCCAGCATCATAGGCCAGGGGGATCAGCCCCAGCATTTT,CASIIGQGDQPQHF
TRBV7-6,NA,TRBJ2-1,TRBD1,TGTGCCAGCAGCTTAGGGACAGGCAGTTCCTACAATGAGCAGTTCTTC,CASSLGTGSSYNEQFF
TRBV12-3/TRBV12-4,NA,TRBJ2-7,NA,TGTGCCAGCAGTAGACAGCTATACGAGCAGTACTTC,CASSRQLYEQYF
TRBV6-5,NA,TRBJ2-1,NA,TGTGCCAGCGCACAGGGGACTTTTTTCAATGAGCAGTTCTTC,CASAQGTFFNEQFF
TRBV2,NA,TRBJ2-7,NA,TGTGCCAGCAGGGGGCTACCTCGCGAGCAGTACTTC,CASRGLPREQYF
TRBV9,NA,TRBJ2-1,TRBD2,TGTGCCAGCAGCGTAGGCCCCCAGCGGGGGAATGAGCAGTTCTTC,CASSVGPQRGNEQFF
TRBV10-3,NA,TRBJ1-3,NA,TGTGCCATCAGTGAGGGGAGCTCTGGAAACACCATATATTTT,CAISEGSSGNTIYF
TRBV5-8,NA,TRBJ2-3,TRBD1,TGTGCCAGCAGCTTGGGACAGGGGGCTCAAGATACGCAGTATTTT,CASSLGQGAQDTQYF
TRBV6-1,NA,TRBJ1-1,NA,TGTGCCAGCAGTGGGGCCGGGGTATGGCGAGACACTGAAGCTTTCTTT,CASSGAGVWRDTEAFF
TRBV4-3,NA,TRBJ1-4,NA,TGCGCCAGCAGCCAAGATTCAAGGCCGAGGTCTGGTAGAGAAAAACTGTTTTTT,CASSQDSRPRSGREKLFF
TRBV18,NA,TRBJ2-7,NA,TGTGCCAGCTCGGACGACAGTCGCTACGAGCAGTACTTC,CASSDDSRYEQYF
TRBV28,once,TRBJ2-1,TRBD2,TGTGCCAGCAGTTCCCACATAGCGGGGGTAGACAATGAGCAGTTCTTC,CASSSHIAGVDNEQFF
TRBV29-1,NA,TRBJ2-1,TRBD2,TGCAGCGTAGGGACTAGCGAGCAGTTCTTC,CSVGTSEQFF
TRBV4-1,few,TRBJ2-7,NA,TGCGCCAGCAGCCAAGACCAGGGGTACGAGCAGTACTTC,CASSQDQGYEQYF
TRBV3-1/TRBV3-2,NA,TRBJ2-2,TRBD1,TGTGCCAGCAGCGACATTCAGGGGGCCCAGAACACCGGGGAGCTGTTTTTT,CASSDIQGAQNTGELFF
TRBV5-6,NA,TRBJ2-1,NA,TGTGCCAGCAGCCCCGTCGGAGTCAATGAGCAGTTCTTC,CASSPVGVNEQFF
TRBV5-1,NA,TRBJ2-1,TRBD2,TGCGCCAGCAGCCCGACTAGCGGGGGGGCGGATGAGCAGTTCTTC,CASSPTSGGADEQFF
TRBV6-2/TRBV6-3,NA,TRBJ1-5,TRBD1,TGTGCCAGCAGTGGCTCGACAGGGACCCAGCCCCAGCATTTT,CASSGSTGTQPQHF
TRBV28,NA,TRBJ1-2,NA,TGTGCCAGCAGCCCACCCCAAGGGGGGGCCTATGGCTACACCTTC,CASSPPQGGAYGYTF
TRBV9,NA,TRBJ1-3,NA,TGTGCCAGCAGCGTAGGAGACTCTGGAAACACCATATATTTT,CASSVGDSGNTIYF
TRBV11-3,NA,TRBJ2-2,NA,NA,CASSPRTSGALRAGELFF